This T cell receptor beta chain was retrieved from a study of early T cells in non-severe SARS-CoV-2 infection. CDR3 size: 16 residues. Per the germline V gene, CDR1 is LGHDT and CDR2 is YNNKEL (reference sequence). V trimming: 3 bases; J trimming: 1 base; junction bases outside the gene matches: 7. This clonotype showed up many times. TCRdb reanalysed the 5' RACE reads using MiXCR and keeps one entry per CDR3 protein. This table holds 50,000 to 65,000 distinct CDR3 sequences, 9% to 9.5% found once. V gene TRBV3-1 combines with J gene TRBJ2-5; TRBD2 aligns across 8 bases. Input material: whole blood. The TCR was taken from an adult who was a healthcare worker with PCR-confirmed SARS-CoV-2 infection or an uninfected control (not recorded which). The CDR3: CASSHLLADLQETQYF. The CDR3 nucleotides are TGTGCCAGCAGCCACTTACTAGCGGACCTCCAAGAGACCCAGTACTTC.